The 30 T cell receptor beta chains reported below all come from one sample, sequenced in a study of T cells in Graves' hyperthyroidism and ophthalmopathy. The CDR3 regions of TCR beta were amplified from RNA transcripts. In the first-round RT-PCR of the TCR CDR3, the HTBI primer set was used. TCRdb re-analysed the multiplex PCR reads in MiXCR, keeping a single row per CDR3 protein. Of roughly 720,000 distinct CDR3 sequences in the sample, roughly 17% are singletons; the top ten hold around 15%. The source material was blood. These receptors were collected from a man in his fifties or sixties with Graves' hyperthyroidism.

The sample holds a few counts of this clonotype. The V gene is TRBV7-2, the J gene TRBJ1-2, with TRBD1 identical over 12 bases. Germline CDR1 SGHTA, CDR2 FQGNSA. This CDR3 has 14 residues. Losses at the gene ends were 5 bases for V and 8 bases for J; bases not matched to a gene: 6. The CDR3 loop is CASSPRGQGAGYTF. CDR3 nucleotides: TGTGCCAGCAGCCCTAGGGGACAGGGGGCCGGCTACACCTTC.

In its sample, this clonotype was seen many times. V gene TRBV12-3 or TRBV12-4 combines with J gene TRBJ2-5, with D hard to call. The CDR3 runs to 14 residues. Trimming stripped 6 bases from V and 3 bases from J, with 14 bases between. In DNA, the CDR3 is TGTGCCAGCAGCTATACGACTGGGAAAGAGACCCAGTACTTC. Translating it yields CASSYTTGKETQYF.

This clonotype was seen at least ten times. This chain's CDR3 is CASSSPGQGGAQPQHF. The CDR3 nucleotides are TGTGCCAGCAGTTCCCCAGGACAGGGGGGGGCGCAGCCCCAGCATTTT. V gene TRBV28 combines with J gene TRBJ1-5; 10 bases line up with TRBD1. Losses at the gene ends were 4 bases for V and 7 bases for J; bases not matched to a gene: 10. Germline CDR1 is MDHEN and CDR2 is SYDVKM. The CDR3 loop spans 16 amino acids. Full variable domain (missing parts from reference TRBV28 and TRBJ1-5): DVKVTQSSRYLVKRTGEKVFLECVQDMDHENMFWYRQDPGLGLRLIYFSYDVKMKEKGDIPEGYSVSREKKERFSLILESASTNQTSMYLCASSSPGQGGAQPQHFGDGTRLSIL.

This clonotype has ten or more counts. CDR3 in DNA: TGTGCCAGCAGGGGGGGCTGGGGGGGGACCGGGGAGCTGTTTTTT. Translating it yields CASRGGWGGTGELFF. The rearrangement joins TRBV2 to TRBJ2-2, with D possibly matching TRBD2 (7 bases). V was trimmed by 6 bases and J by 5 bases, leaving 16 bases between them. The CDR3 has 15 amino acids. Germline-derived CDR1 and CDR2 are SNHLY and FYNNEI.

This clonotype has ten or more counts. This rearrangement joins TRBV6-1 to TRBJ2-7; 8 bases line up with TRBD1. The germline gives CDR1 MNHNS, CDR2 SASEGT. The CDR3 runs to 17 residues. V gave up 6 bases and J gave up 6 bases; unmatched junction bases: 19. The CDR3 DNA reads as TGTGCCAGCAGAAGACAGGGGACGCATCCATCTCTGCGCGAGCAGTACTTC. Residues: CASRRQGTHPSLREQYF.

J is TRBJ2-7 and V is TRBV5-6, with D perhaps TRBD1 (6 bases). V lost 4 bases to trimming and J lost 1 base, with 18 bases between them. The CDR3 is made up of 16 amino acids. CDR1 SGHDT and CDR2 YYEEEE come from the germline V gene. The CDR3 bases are TGTGCCAGCAGCCCCAGCCGACAGGTGATTTCCTACGAGCAGTACTTC. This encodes CASSPSRQVISYEQYF. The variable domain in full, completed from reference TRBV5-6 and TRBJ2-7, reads DAGVTQSPTHLIKTRGQQVTLRCSPKSGHDTVSWYQQALGQGPQFIFQYYEEEERQRGNFPDRFSGHQFPNYSSELNVNALLLGDSALYLCASSPSRQVISYEQYFGPGTRLTVT.

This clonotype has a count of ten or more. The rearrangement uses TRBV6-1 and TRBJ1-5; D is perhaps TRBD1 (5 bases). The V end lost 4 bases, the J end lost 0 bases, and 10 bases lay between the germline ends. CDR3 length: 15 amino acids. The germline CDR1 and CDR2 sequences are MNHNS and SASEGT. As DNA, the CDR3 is TGTGCCAGCAGTGCGGGGCATTCTAGCAATCAGCCCCAGCATTTT. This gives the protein CASSAGHSSNQPQHF.

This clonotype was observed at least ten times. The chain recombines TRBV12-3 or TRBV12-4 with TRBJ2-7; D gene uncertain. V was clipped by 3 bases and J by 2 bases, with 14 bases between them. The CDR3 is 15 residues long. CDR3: CASSFGSGRPYEQYF. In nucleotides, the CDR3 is TGTGCCAGCAGTTTTGGGTCAGGTCGACCCTACGAGCAGTACTTC.

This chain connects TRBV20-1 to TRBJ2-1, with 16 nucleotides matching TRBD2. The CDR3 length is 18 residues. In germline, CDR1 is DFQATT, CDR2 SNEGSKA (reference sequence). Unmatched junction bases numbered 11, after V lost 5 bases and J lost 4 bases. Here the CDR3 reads CSACPGLAGGESYNEQFF. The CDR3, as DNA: TGCAGTGCTTGCCCGGGACTAGCGGGAGGGGAATCATACAATGAGCAGTTCTTC.

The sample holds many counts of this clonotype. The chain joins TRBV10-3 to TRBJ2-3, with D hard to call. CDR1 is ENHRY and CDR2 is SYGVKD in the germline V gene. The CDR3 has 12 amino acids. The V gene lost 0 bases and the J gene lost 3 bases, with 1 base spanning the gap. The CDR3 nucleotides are TGTGCCATCAGTGAGTCAACAGATACGCAGTATTTT. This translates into CAISESTDTQYF.

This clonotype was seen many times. Written as DNA, the CDR3 is TGTGCCAGCAGTTCCCGCCACGCGGTAGGGACTGAAGCTTTCTTT. Encoded protein: CASSSRHAVGTEAFF. The chain joins TRBV12-3 or TRBV12-4 to TRBJ1-1; D gene ambiguous. Deletions cut 4 bases from V and 5 bases from J, with 17 bases between. The CDR3 is 15 amino acids.

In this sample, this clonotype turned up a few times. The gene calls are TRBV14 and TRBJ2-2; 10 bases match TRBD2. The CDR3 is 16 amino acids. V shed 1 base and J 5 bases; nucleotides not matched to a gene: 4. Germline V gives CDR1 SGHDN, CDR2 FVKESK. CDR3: CASSQGLAGVTGELFF. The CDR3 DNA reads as TGTGCCAGCAGCCAAGGGCTAGCGGGAGTAACCGGGGAGCTGTTTTTT.

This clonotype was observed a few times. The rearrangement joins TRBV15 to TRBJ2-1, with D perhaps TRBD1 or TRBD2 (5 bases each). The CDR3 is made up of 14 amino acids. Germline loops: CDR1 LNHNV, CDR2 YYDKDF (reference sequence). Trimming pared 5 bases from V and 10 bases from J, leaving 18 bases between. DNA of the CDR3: TGTGCCACCAGCCCACGAGGTGTAGGGGACGAGCAGTTCTTC. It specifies CATSPRGVGDEQFF.

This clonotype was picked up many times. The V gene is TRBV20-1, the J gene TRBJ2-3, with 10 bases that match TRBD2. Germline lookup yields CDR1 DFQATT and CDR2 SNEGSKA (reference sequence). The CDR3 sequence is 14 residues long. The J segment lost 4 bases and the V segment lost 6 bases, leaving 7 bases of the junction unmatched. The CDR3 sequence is CSAGSGRAPDTQYF. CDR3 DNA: TGCAGTGCGGGCAGCGGGAGGGCCCCAGATACGCAGTATTTT.

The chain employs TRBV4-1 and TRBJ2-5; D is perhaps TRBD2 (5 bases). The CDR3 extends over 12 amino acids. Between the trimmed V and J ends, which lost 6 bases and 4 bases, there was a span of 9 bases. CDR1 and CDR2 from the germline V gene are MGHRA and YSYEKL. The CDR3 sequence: CASSGGSETQYF. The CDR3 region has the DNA TGCGCCAGCAGTGGCGGGTCAGAGACCCAGTACTTC.

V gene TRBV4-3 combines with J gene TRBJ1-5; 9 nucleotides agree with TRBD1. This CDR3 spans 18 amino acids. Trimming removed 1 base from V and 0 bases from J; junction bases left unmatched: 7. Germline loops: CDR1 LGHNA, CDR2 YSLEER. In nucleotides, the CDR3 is TGCGCCAGCAGCCAAGGACCGGGACAGGGTAATAGCAATCAGCCCCAGCATTTT. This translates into CASSQGPGQGNSNQPQHF.

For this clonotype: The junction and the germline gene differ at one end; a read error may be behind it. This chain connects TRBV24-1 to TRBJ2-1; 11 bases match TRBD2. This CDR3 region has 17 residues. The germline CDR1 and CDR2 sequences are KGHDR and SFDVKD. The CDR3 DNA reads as TGTGCCGCCAGTGACCGTAGCGGGAGGGCTTCCTACAATGAGCAGTTCTTC. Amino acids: CAASDRSGRASYNEQFF.

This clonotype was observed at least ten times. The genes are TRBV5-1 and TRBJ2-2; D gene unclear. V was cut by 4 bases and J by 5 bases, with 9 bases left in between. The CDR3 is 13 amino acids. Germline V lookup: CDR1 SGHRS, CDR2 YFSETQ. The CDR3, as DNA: TGCGCCAGCAGCACGGACGGGACCGGGGAGCTGTTTTTT. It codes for CASSTDGTGELFF.

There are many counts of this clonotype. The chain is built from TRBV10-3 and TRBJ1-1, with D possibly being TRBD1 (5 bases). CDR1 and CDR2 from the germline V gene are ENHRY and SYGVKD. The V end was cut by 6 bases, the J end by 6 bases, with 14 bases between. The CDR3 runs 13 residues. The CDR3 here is CAIREHQGAEAFF. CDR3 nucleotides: TGTGCCATCAGGGAGCATCAGGGAGCTGAAGCTTTCTTT.

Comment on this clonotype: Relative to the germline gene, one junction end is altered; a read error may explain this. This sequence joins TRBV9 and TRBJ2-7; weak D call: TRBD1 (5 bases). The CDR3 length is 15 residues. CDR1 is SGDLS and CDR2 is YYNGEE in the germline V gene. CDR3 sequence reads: CANSVGDATLYEQYF. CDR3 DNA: TGTGCCAACAGCGTAGGGGATGCTACCCTCTACGAGCAGTACTTC.

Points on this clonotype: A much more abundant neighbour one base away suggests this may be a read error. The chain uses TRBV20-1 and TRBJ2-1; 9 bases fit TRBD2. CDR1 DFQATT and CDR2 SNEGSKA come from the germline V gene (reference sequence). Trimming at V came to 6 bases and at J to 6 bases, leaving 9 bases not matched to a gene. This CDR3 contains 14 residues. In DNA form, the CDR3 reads TGCAGTGCAGAACTAGCGGGCCCCTGCAATGAGCAGTTCTTC. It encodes CSAELAGPCNEQFF.

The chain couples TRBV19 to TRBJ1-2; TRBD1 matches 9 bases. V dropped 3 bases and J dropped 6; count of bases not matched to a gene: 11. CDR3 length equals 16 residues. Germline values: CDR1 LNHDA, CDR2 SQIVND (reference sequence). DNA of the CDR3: TGTGCCAGTAGTATGGGACAGGGAGGACACTGGAATGGCTACACCTTC. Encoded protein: CASSMGQGGHWNGYTF.

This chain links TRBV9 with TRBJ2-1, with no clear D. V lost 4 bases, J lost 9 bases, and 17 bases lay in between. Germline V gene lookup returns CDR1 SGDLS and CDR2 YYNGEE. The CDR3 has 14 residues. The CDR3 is CASSPPTTSFEQFF. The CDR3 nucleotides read TGTGCCAGCAGCCCGCCGACCACCTCCTTTGAGCAGTTCTTC. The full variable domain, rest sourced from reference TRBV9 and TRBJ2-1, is DSGVTQTPKHLITATGQRVTLRCSPRSGDLSVYWYQQSLDQGLQFLIQYYNGEERAKGNILERFSAQQFPDLHSELNLSSLELGDSALYFCASSPPTTSFEQFFGPGTRLTVL.

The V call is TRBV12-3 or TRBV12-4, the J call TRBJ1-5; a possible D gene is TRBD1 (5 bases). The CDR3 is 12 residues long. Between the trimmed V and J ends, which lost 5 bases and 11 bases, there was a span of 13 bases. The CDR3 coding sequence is TGTGCCAGCAGTGTTGATCAGGGAGCCCAGCATTTT. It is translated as CASSVDQGAQHF.

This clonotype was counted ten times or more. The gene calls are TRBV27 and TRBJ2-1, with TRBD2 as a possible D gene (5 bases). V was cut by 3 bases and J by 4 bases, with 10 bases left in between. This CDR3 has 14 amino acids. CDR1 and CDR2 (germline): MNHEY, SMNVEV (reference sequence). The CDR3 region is CASSLGRDYNEQFF. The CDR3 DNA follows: TGTGCCAGCAGTTTGGGGAGAGATTACAATGAGCAGTTCTTC.

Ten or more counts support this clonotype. For the CDR3, the DNA is TGTGCCAGCAGCCAAGATCGGGGGCACGAACATCAGCCCCAGCATTTT. Residues: CASSQDRGHEHQPQHF. The rearrangement joins TRBV3-1 to TRBJ1-5; the D gene is possibly TRBD1 (6 bases). V dropped 0 bases and J dropped 5 bases, with 14 bases sitting between them. Per germline, CDR1 LGHDT and CDR2 YNNKEL (reference sequence). The CDR3 is 16 residues long.

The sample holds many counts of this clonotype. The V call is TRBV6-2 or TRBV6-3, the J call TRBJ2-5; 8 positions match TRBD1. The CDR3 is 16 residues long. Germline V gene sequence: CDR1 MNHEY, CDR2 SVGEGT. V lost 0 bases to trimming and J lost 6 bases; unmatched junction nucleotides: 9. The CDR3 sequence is CASSYSRRDRSQTQYF. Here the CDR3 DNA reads TGTGCCAGCAGTTACTCCCGCCGGGACAGGAGTCAGACCCAGTACTTC.

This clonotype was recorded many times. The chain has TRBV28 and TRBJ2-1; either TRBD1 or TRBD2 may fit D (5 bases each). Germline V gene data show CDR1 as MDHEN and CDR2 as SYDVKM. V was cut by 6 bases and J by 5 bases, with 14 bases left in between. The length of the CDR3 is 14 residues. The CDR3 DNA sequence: TGTGCCAGCAGGGGGGTTGCAGAGAACAATGAGCAGTTCTTC. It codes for CASRGVAENNEQFF.

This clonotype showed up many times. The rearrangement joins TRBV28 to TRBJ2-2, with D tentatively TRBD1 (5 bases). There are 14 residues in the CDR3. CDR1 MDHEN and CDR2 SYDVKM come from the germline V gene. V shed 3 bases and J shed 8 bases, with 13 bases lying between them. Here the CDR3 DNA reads TGTGCCAGCAGTTTCTTCAGGGATTTGGGGGAGCTGTTTTTT. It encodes CASSFFRDLGELFF.

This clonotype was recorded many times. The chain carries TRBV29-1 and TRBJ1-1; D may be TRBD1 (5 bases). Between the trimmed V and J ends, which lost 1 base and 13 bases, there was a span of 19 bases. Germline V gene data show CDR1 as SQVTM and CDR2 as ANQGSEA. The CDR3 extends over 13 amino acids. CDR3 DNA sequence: TGCAGCGTTGAAGGTCCAGGGCAAACTAAGGGTTTCTTT. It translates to CSVEGPGQTKGFF.